These 22 T cell receptor beta chains share one sample of origin, sequenced in a study of cytomegalovirus exposure and HLA in healthy donors. Primers included in the PCR were 60 Vbeta and 13 Jbeta primers. The repertoire was sequenced with immunoSEQ multiplex PCR; TCRdb's copy has only in-frame clones and lacks some. This listing includes approximately 210,000 clones. Sequences were obtained from PBMCs. These TCRs come from a woman in her 30s in good health and CMV-seropositive.

The chain has TRBV9 and TRBJ1-3; D is undetermined. Per the germline V gene, CDR1 is SGDLS and CDR2 is YYNGEE. V was shortened by 3 bases and J by 0 bases, with 10 bases between the two germline ends. CDR3 length: 15 amino acids. In DNA, the CDR3 is TGTGCCAGCAGCGCCTACAGTTACTCTGGAAACACCATATATTTT. This translates into CASSAYSYSGNTIYF. Based on the CDR3 plus reference TRBV9 and TRBJ1-3, the full variable domain is DSGVTQTPKHLITATGQRVTLRCSPRSGDLSVYWYQQSLDQGLQFLIQYYNGEERAKGNILERFSAQQFPDLHSELNLSSLELGDSALYFCASSAYSYSGNTIYFGEGSWLTVV.

The chain is built from TRBV18 and TRBJ2-7; D might be TRBD1 (5 bases). Germline V CDR1 and CDR2: KGHSH, LQKENI. CDR3 length: 14 residues. Trimming shortened V by 3 bases and J by 6 bases, and 15 bases separated the two germline ends. Here the CDR3 reads CASSPAGWSSEQYF. In nucleotides, the CDR3 is TGTGCCAGCTCACCTGCAGGGTGGAGTAGCGAGCAGTACTTC.

This CDR3 reads CARTDRGQETQYF. In nucleotides, the CDR3 is TGCGCCAGGACGGACAGGGGACAAGAGACCCAGTACTTC. The V call is TRBV5-1, the J call TRBJ2-5; TRBD1 matches 9 bases. This CDR3 is 13 amino acids long. Germline CDR1 reads SGHRS; CDR2 reads YFSETQ. The V and J ends lost 8 bases and 2 bases, in that order; junction bases with no gene match: 4.

The chain couples TRBV18 to TRBJ2-7, with a weak D call TRBD2 (7 bases). The V end was cut by 6 bases, the J end by 5 bases, with 14 bases between. This CDR3 region has 13 residues. Germline V lookup: CDR1 KGHSH, CDR2 LQKENI. The CDR3 coding sequence is TGTGCCAGCTCTGTAGGGGGGGGCGACGAGCAGTACTTC. It encodes CASSVGGGDEQYF.

The rearrangement links TRBV9 to TRBJ1-1; D uncertain. Germline loops: CDR1 SGDLS, CDR2 YYNGEE. The CDR3 has 15 amino acids. V was pared by 0 bases and J by 5 bases, with 14 bases between. CDR3 region: CASSVAPGRWTEAFF. CDR3 DNA sequence: TGTGCCAGCAGCGTAGCTCCGGGTAGGTGGACTGAAGCTTTCTTT.

This chain links TRBV5-1 with TRBJ2-5, with 10 bases identical to TRBD2. V was pared by 4 bases and J by 1 base, with 4 bases of the junction left unmatched. Germline V gene sequence: CDR1 SGHRS, CDR2 YFSETQ. The CDR3 runs to 15 residues. The CDR3 coding sequence is TGCGCCAGCAGCCCGAGCGGGGGGGTCCAAGAGACCCAGTACTTC. Its translation is CASSPSGGVQETQYF.

The genes are TRBV2 and TRBJ1-2; D uncertain. The germline V and J ends were trimmed by 8 bases and 1 base, with 2 bases remaining between them. CDR1 SNHLY and CDR2 FYNNEI come from the germline V gene. The CDR3 is 10 amino acids. CDR3 nucleotides: TGTGCCAGCCTTAACTATGGCTACACCTTC. Its translation is CASLNYGYTF.

The rearrangement joins TRBV5-6 to TRBJ2-1; D might be TRBD2 (6 bases). V was shortened by 3 bases and J by 3 bases, with 22 bases between the two germline ends. The CDR3 is 18 residues long. Germline V lookup: CDR1 SGHDT, CDR2 YYEEEE. The CDR3 sequence: CASSYPYTVRGIYNEQFF. CDR3 in DNA: TGTGCCAGCAGCTACCCCTACACTGTGCGGGGTATCTACAATGAGCAGTTCTTC. The complete variable domain, with remaining parts taken from reference TRBV5-6 and TRBJ2-1, reads DAGVTQSPTHLIKTRGQQVTLRCSPKSGHDTVSWYQQALGQGPQFIFQYYEEEERQRGNFPDRFSGHQFPNYSSELNVNALLLGDSALYLCASSYPYTVRGIYNEQFFGPGTRLTVL.

The chain couples TRBV30 to TRBJ2-1; tentatively, D is TRBD2 (5 bases). CDR1 is GTSNPN, CDR2 SVGIG, per germline (reference sequence). The CDR3 has 15 amino acids. The V gene lost 2 bases and the J gene lost 3 bases, with 14 bases spanning the gap. In nucleotides, the CDR3 is TGTGCCTGGAGTCCCCGAGGGATTTACTACAATGAGCAGTTCTTC. Translation: CAWSPRGIYYNEQFF. Combining the CDR3 with reference TRBV30 and TRBJ2-1 gives the whole variable domain SQTIHQWPATLVQPVGSPLSLECTVEGTSNPNLYWYRQAAGRGLQLLFYSVGIGQISSEVPQNLSASRPQDRQFILSSKKLLLSDSGFYLCAWSPRGIYYNEQFFGPGTRLTVL.

This chain links TRBV19 with TRBJ1-3; unclear D gene. Germline CDR1 and CDR2: LNHDA and SQIVND (reference sequence). This CDR3 spans 12 amino acids. Between the trimmed V and J ends, which lost 2 bases and 3 bases, there was a span of 2 bases. The CDR3 is CASSILGNTIYF. CDR3 bases: TGTGCCAGTAGTATACTTGGAAACACCATATATTTT.

The chain couples TRBV27 to TRBJ1-2; D might be TRBD1 (5 bases). CDR3 size: 15 residues. Germline V gives CDR1 MNHEY, CDR2 SMNVEV (reference sequence). Trimming took off 7 bases at V and 0 bases at J, with 15 bases between the two ends. CDR3 region: CASKWGRLANYGYTF. The CDR3 DNA reads as TGTGCCAGCAAATGGGGCAGACTAGCTAACTATGGCTACACCTTC.

The chain recombines TRBV5-1 with TRBJ1-6, with 8 positions matching TRBD1. The CDR3 consists of 14 residues. CDR1 and CDR2 (germline): SGHRS, YFSETQ. J lost 8 bases, V lost 4 bases, and 5 bases had no gene match. CDR3: CASSAGQGDSPLHF. As DNA, the CDR3 is TGCGCCAGCAGCGCAGGACAGGGAGATTCACCCCTCCACTTT.

The rearrangement uses TRBV2 and TRBJ1-1, with unresolved D. Germline CDR1 SNHLY, CDR2 FYNNEI. V was shortened by 2 bases and J by 6 bases, with 7 bases between the two germline ends. The CDR3 length is 12 residues. Here the CDR3 reads CASSERVPEAFF. CDR3 nucleotides: TGTGCCAGCAGTGAACGGGTACCTGAAGCTTTCTTT. Complete variable domain (other parts from reference TRBV2 and TRBJ1-1): EPEVTQTPSHQVTQMGQEVILRCVPISNHLYFYWYRQILGQKVEFLVSFYNNEISEKSEIFDDQFSVERPDGSNFTLKIRSTKLEDSAMYFCASSERVPEAFFGQGTRLTVV.

The V call is TRBV5-1, the J call TRBJ1-2; 8 bases align to TRBD1. The germline V gene encodes CDR1 SGHRS and CDR2 YFSETQ. Trimming cost V 4 bases and J 5 bases; bases outside gene matches: 7. This CDR3 is built from 14 residues. CDR3 nucleotide sequence: TGCGCCAGCAGCCCGGACAGGGAGGGGTATGGCTACACCTTC. This codes for CASSPDREGYGYTF.

The chain uses TRBV5-1 and TRBJ2-7; TRBD1 matches 7 bases. Germline CDR1 SGHRS, CDR2 YFSETQ. This CDR3 region has 15 residues. After removal of 4 bases from V and 5 bases from J, the junction contained 12 bases not matched to a gene. DNA for the CDR3: TGCGCCAGCAGCGTCGGGGACAGCCAATTGAACGAGCAGTACTTC. Amino acid sequence: CASSVGDSQLNEQYF.

The gene calls are TRBV29-1 and TRBJ2-7, with TRBD1 matching over 8 bases. CDR1 SQVTM and CDR2 ANQGSEA come from the germline V gene. This CDR3 spans 14 amino acids. Trimming removed 6 bases from V and 3 bases from J; junction bases left unmatched: 10. The CDR3 DNA reads TGCAGCGTGTCCGGACAGGGCGCAAACTACGAGCAGTACTTC. As protein: CSVSGQGANYEQYF.

The J gene is TRBJ1-4, the V gene TRBV28; D gene uncertain. In germline, CDR1 is MDHEN, CDR2 SYDVKM. V dropped 6 bases and J dropped 0 bases, with 8 bases sitting between them. The CDR3 is 14 amino acids. DNA of the CDR3: TGTGCCAGCAGCCTTATTGCAACTAATGAAAAACTGTTTTTT. This codes for CASSLIATNEKLFF.

DNA for the CDR3: TGTGCCAGCTCACCACCGTCTAGGCAAGAGACCCAGTACTTC. It is translated as CASSPPSRQETQYF. V usage is TRBV18 and J usage is TRBJ2-5; D call uncertain. CDR1 KGHSH and CDR2 LQKENI come from the germline V gene. This CDR3 contains 14 residues. Trimming took off 0 bases at V and 2 bases at J, with 7 bases between the two ends.

The J gene is TRBJ1-5, the V gene TRBV6-1; TRBD1 agrees at 7 bases. This CDR3 spans 14 amino acids. V dropped 6 bases and J dropped 5; count of bases not matched to a gene: 7. CDR1 and CDR2 (germline): MNHNS, SASEGT. In DNA, the CDR3 is TGTGCCAGCAGGGTCGGGACAGAGGATCAGCCCCAGCATTTT. Amino acid sequence: CASRVGTEDQPQHF.

V usage is TRBV5-1 and J usage is TRBJ2-6; no clear D. Trimming took off 0 bases at V and 3 bases at J, with 7 bases between the two ends. This CDR3 contains 15 residues. Germline assignment: CDR1 SGHRS and CDR2 YFSETQ. The CDR3 sequence: CASSLAPGGANVLTF. CDR3 bases: TGCGCCAGCAGCTTGGCCCCAGGTGGGGCCAACGTCCTGACTTTC.

This CDR3 reads CASSSSPSGGEKLFF. As DNA, the CDR3 is TGTGCCAGCAGCTCTTCCCCCTCCGGAGGTGAAAAACTGTTTTTT. This sequence joins TRBV9 and TRBJ1-4; D gene ambiguous. The CDR3 has 15 amino acids. With 4 bases removed from V and 7 bases from J, the gap between germline ends came to 17 bases. The germline gives CDR1 SGDLS, CDR2 YYNGEE.

V usage is TRBV9 and J usage is TRBJ1-5, with D possibly being TRBD1 (6 bases). Trimming removed 0 bases at V and 6 bases at J, with 10 bases between. Germline lookup yields CDR1 SGDLS and CDR2 YYNGEE. This CDR3 is 14 amino acids long. The CDR3 coding sequence is TGTGCCAGCAGCGTAGAGGGGGGGAGTCAGCCCCAGCATTTT. This codes for CASSVEGGSQPQHF.